The 13 T cell receptor beta chains below all came from one sample that was sequenced in a study of T cell changes during pregnancy in multiple sclerosis. Sequenced by immunoSEQ multiplex PCR; TCRdb stores in-frame clones only, minus some. The sample lists approximately 130,000 clones, approximately 93% occurring once. The specimen comprised peripheral blood, sampled before pregnancy. The receptor source for this set is a female donor with multiple sclerosis, enrolled in a pregnancy study.

The chain couples TRBV29-1 to TRBJ2-3; 7 bases line up with TRBD1. The germline V gene encodes CDR1 SQVTM and CDR2 ANQGSEA. V lost 8 bases and J lost 2; bases outside the gene matches: 10. The CDR3 has 14 amino acids. In nucleotides, the CDR3 is TGCAGCATTAGGACAGGTCGGGCCACAGATACGCAGTATTTT. Amino acid sequence: CSIRTGRATDTQYF.

The rearrangement uses TRBV5-1 and TRBJ2-1; D unclear. CDR1 and CDR2 (germline): SGHRS, YFSETQ. This CDR3 is 11 amino acids long. V was trimmed by 0 bases and J by 15 bases, leaving 10 bases between them. CDR3 sequence: CASSLASRLFF. CDR3 DNA: TGCGCCAGCAGCTTGGCCTCAAGACTGTTCTTC.

V is TRBV30 and J is TRBJ2-5, with D possibly being TRBD1 (5 bases). V shed 8 bases and J shed 5 bases, with 18 bases lying between them. Per the germline V gene, CDR1 is GTSNPN and CDR2 is SVGIG (reference sequence). The CDR3 extends over 13 amino acids. CDR3 loop: CAIGKRGWETQYF. The CDR3 coding sequence is TGTGCCATCGGAAAAAGGGGTTGGGAGACCCAGTACTTC. The full variable domain, rest sourced from reference TRBV30 and TRBJ2-5, is SQTIHQWPATLVQPVGSPLSLECTVEGTSNPNLYWYRQAAGRGLQLLFYSVGIGQISSEVPQNLSASRPQDRQFILSSKKLLLSDSGFYLCAIGKRGWETQYFGPGTRLLVL.

This chain joins TRBV15 and TRBJ2-1; 10 positions match TRBD1. Germline V gene lookup returns CDR1 LNHNV and CDR2 YYDKDF (reference sequence). This CDR3 region has 17 residues. The V gene end was trimmed by 0 bases and the J gene end by 5 bases; junction bases not matched to a gene: 7. The CDR3 bases are TGTGCCACCAGCAGAGAAGGTCGGACAGGGGGAAACAATGAGCAGTTCTTC. Protein product: CATSREGRTGGNNEQFF.

The V and J genes are TRBV9 and TRBJ1-1; D perhaps matches TRBD1 (6 bases). The V end lost 7 bases, the J end lost 2 bases, and 12 bases lay between the germline ends. Germline assignment: CDR1 SGDLS and CDR2 YYNGEE. This CDR3 comprises 13 residues. CDR3 coding DNA: TGTGCCAGCGGGGGCTGGGAAAACACTGAAGCTTTCTTT. It specifies CASGGWENTEAFF.

V gene TRBV30 combines with J gene TRBJ2-4; 8 bases match TRBD2. The CDR3 totals 16 residues. V was pared by 1 base and J by 2 bases, with 7 bases of the junction left unmatched. The V gene's germline CDR1 is GTSNPN and CDR2 SVGIG (reference sequence). CDR3 sequence: CAWSASGGGPKNIQYF. In DNA form, the CDR3 reads TGTGCCTGGAGTGCCTCCGGGGGGGGACCCAAAAACATTCAGTACTTC.

V is TRBV14 and J is TRBJ2-7, with a possible D match to TRBD2 (6 bases). V was trimmed by 4 bases and J by 2 bases, leaving 18 bases between them. The germline V gene has CDR1 SGHDN and CDR2 FVKESK. The CDR3 is 16 amino acids. CDR3 bases: TGTGCCAGCAGCCTTCGGTCGGGGGTTTTTCCCTACGAGCAGTACTTC. It translates to CASSLRSGVFPYEQYF.

The sample holds one count of this clone. The chain employs TRBV2 and TRBJ1-5, with D perhaps matching TRBD1 (5 bases). The V and J ends lost 4 bases and 0 bases respectively, with 13 bases between them. This CDR3 has 16 amino acids. In germline, CDR1 is SNHLY, CDR2 FYNNEI. The CDR3 sequence: CASSGRTTYSNQPQHF. The CDR3 nucleotides are TGTGCCAGCAGTGGCCGGACAACTTATAGCAATCAGCCCCAGCATTTT.

This sequence joins TRBV18 and TRBJ2-6, with TRBD1 matching over 7 bases. Trimming at V came to 4 bases and at J to 0 bases, leaving 6 bases not matched to a gene. There are 17 residues in the CDR3. Germline loops: CDR1 KGHSH, CDR2 LQKENI. The CDR3 DNA reads as TGTGCCAGCTCACGATCAGGGGGTTACTCTGGGGCCAACGTCCTGACTTTC. It specifies CASSRSGGYSGANVLTF.

This chain uses TRBV5-1 with TRBJ2-3; 11 nucleotides match TRBD2. The length of the CDR3 is 17 residues. Germline values: CDR1 SGHRS, CDR2 YFSETQ. V was clipped by 9 bases and J by 6 bases; unmatched bases: 18. As DNA, the CDR3 is TGCGCCACTTCGCCGGGACTAGCGGATAGTTATGTTGATACGCAGTATTTT. Amino acids: CATSPGLADSYVDTQYF.

The V and J genes are TRBV10-3 and TRBJ2-1, with 9 bases matching TRBD2. The CDR3 is made up of 16 amino acids. V was clipped by 0 bases and J by 6 bases; unmatched bases: 6. Germline CDR1 and CDR2: ENHRY and SYGVKD. CDR3: CAISESTLAGVNEQFF. The CDR3 bases are TGTGCCATCAGTGAGTCAACACTAGCGGGTGTCAATGAGCAGTTCTTC.

This chain links TRBV6-1 with TRBJ1-2, with 12 bases aligning to TRBD1. The J segment lost 7 bases and the V segment lost 2 bases, leaving 11 bases of the junction unmatched. The CDR3 totals 17 residues. Germline V gene sequence: CDR1 MNHNS, CDR2 SASEGT. CDR3 sequence (DNA): TGTGCCAGCAGTGAAACCCTGTGGGACAGGGGGCTGGGTGGCTACACCTTC. This encodes CASSETLWDRGLGGYTF.

The J gene is TRBJ1-5, the V gene TRBV10-3; 9 bases agree with TRBD1. Germline V gene data show CDR1 as ENHRY and CDR2 as SYGVKD. The CDR3 is made up of 15 amino acids. Trimming took 8 bases from V and 6 from J; bases not matched to a gene: 11. The CDR3 loop is CAIGGGQGSVQPQHF. The CDR3 DNA follows: TGTGCCATCGGTGGGGGACAGGGCTCAGTTCAGCCCCAGCATTTT.